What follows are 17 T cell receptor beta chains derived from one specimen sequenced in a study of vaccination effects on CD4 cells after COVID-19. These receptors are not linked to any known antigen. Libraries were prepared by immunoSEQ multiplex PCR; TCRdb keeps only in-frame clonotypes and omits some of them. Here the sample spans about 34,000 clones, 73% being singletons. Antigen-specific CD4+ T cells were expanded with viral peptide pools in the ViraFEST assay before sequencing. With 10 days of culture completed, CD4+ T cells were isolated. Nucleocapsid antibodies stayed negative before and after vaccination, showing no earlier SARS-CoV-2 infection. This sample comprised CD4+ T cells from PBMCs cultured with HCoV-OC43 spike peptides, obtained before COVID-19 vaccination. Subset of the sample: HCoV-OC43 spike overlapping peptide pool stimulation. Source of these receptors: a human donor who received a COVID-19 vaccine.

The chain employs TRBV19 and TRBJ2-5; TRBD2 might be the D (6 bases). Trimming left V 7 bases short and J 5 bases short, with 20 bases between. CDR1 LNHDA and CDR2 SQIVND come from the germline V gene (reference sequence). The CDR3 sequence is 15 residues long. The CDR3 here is CASTDGGAGWETQYF. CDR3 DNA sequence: TGTGCCAGTACCGATGGAGGGGCAGGGTGGGAGACCCAGTACTTC.

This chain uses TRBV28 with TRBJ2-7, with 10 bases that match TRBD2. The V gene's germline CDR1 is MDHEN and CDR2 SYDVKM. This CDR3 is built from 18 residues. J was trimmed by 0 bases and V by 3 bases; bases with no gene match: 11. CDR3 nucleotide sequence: TGTGCCAGCAGTTTGGGACTAGCGTATCCTTGGAGCTCCTACGAGCAGTACTTC. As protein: CASSLGLAYPWSSYEQYF.

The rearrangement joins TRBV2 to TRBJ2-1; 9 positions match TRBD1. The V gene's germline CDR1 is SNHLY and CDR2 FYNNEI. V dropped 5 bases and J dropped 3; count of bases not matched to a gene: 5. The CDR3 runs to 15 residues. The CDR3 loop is CASSFDRGGYNEQFF. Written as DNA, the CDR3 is TGTGCCAGCAGTTTCGACAGGGGGGGCTACAATGAGCAGTTCTTC.

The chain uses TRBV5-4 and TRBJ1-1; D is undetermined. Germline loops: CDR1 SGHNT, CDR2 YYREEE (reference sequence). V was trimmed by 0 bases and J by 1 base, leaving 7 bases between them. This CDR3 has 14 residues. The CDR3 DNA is TGTGCCAGCAGCTTGGGGCGGGAGAACACTGAAGCTTTCTTT. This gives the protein CASSLGRENTEAFF.

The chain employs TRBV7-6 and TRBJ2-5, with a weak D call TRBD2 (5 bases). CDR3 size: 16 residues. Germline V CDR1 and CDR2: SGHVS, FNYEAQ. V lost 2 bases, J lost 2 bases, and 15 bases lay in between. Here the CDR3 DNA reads TGTGCCAGCAGCTTAATTTCGTGGGAGAGACAAGAGACCCAGTACTTC. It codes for CASSLISWERQETQYF.

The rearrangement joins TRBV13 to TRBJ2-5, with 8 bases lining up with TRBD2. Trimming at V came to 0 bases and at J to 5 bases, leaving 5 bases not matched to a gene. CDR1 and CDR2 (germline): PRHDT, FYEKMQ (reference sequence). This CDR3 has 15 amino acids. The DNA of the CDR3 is TGTGCCAGCAGCTTAGGAGTAGCGGGGCGGGAGACCCAGTACTTC. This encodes CASSLGVAGRETQYF.

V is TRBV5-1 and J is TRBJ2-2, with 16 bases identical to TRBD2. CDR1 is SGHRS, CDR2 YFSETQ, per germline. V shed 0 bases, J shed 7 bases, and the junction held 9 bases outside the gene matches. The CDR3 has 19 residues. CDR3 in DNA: TGCGCCAGCAGCTTGGTTACCGGGACTAGCGGGGGGGCCAACGGGGAGCTGTTTTTT. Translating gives CASSLVTGTSGGANGELFF.

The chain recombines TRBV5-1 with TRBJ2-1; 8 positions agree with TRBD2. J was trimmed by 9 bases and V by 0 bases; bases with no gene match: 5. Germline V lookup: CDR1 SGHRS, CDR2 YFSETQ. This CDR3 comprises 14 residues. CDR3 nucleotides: TGCGCCAGCAGCTTGGACGGGAGGGCCAGTGAGCAGTTCTTC. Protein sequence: CASSLDGRASEQFF.

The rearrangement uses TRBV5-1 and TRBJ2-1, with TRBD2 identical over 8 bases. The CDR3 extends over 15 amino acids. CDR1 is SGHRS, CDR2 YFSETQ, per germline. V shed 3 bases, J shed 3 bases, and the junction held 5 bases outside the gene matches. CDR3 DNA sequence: TGCGCCAGCAGCTCCAGCGGGGGACTCTACAATGAGCAGTTCTTC. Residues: CASSSSGGLYNEQFF.

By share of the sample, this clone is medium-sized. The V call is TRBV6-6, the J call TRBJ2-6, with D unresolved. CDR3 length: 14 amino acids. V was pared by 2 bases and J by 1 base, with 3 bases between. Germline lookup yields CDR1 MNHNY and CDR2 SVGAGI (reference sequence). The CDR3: CASSYTSGANVLTF. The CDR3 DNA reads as TGTGCCAGCAGTTACACATCTGGGGCCAACGTCCTGACTTTC.

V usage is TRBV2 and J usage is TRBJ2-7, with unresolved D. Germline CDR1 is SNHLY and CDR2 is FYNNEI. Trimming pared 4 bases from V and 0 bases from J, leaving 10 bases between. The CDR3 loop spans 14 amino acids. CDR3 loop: CASSVRWGSYEQYF. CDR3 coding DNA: TGTGCCAGCAGTGTTAGGTGGGGCTCCTACGAGCAGTACTTC.

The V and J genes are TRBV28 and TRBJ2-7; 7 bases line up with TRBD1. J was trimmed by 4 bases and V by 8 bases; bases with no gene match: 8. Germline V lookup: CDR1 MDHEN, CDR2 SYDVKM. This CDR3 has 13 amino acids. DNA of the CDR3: TGTGCCAGCTGGGCAGGGGGTAGTTACGAGCAGTACTTC. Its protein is CASWAGGSYEQYF.

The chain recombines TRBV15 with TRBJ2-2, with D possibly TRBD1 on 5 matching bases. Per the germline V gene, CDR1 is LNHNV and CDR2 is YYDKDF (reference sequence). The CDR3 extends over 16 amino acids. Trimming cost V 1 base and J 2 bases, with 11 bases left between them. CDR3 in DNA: TGTGCCACCAGCAGAGGATGGGGCCAAAACACCGGGGAGCTGTTTTTT. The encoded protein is CATSRGWGQNTGELFF.

DNA for the CDR3: TGTGCCAGCAGTTCCCCCACCCGACTAGCGGGGATTCAAGAGACCCAGTACTTC. Translating gives CASSSPTRLAGIQETQYF. The chain carries TRBV6-2 or TRBV6-3 and TRBJ2-5, with 11 nucleotides matching TRBD2. With 4 bases clipped from V and 2 bases from J, the junction kept 12 bases outside the gene matches. Looked up from germline, CDR1 is MNHEY and CDR2 is SVGEGT. CDR3 length: 18 residues.

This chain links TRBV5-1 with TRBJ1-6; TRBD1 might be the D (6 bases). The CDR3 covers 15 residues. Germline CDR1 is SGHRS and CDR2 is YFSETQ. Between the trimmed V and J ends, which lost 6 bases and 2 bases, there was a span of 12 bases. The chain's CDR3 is CASTSTGPYNSPLHF. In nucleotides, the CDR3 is TGCGCCAGCACCTCCACAGGGCCCTATAATTCACCCCTCCACTTT. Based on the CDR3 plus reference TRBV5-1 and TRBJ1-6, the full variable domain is KAGVTQTPRYLIKTRGQQVTLSCSPISGHRSVSWYQQTPGQGLQFLFEYFSETQRNKGNFPGRFSGRQFSNSRSEMNVSTLELGDSALYLCASTSTGPYNSPLHFGNGTRLTVT.

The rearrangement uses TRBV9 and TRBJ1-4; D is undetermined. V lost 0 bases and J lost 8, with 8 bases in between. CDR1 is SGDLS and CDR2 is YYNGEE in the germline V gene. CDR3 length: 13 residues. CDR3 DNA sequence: TGTGCCAGCAGCGTAGGTCGGGAAGAAAAACTGTTTTTT. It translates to CASSVGREEKLFF.

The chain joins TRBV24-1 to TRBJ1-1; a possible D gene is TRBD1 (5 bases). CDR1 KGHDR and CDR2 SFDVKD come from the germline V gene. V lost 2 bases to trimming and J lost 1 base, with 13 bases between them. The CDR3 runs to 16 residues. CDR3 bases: TGTGCCACCAGTGATTCGGGGACGGGGGAGAACACTGAAGCTTTCTTT. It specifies CATSDSGTGENTEAFF.